This paragraph reports one T cell receptor beta chain. Template for every sorted-subset replicate PCR totaled about 0.2 ug DNA, tens of thousands of T cell genomes. This table comes from immunoSEQ multiplex PCR, and its TCRdb copy is limited to in-frame clones, with some not included. There are under 2.5 million clones in the sample; about nine tenths occur only once, and 0.37% lies in the top ten. The data are from a study of shared clonotypes between healthy human individuals. CD4+ cells yielded CD45RA+ naive and CD45RA-negative memory subsets. The germline V gene encodes CDR1 SGHTA and CDR2 FQGNSA. The CDR3 runs to 16 residues. The V gene lost 5 bases and the J gene lost 4 bases, with 20 bases spanning the gap.

This chain connects TRBV7-2 to TRBJ1-1, with D hard to call. The clonotype comes from a man between 18 and 29 years old in good health. Some clones in this sample may be carry-over from other donors' samples. Sample: naive CD4+ T cells from PBMCs. As to subset: CD45RA+ positively selected. The CDR3 DNA reads TGTGCCAGCAGCACGATCACCCGGGCTCGGGGCACTGAAGCTTTCTTT. Encoded protein: CASSTITRARGTEAFF.